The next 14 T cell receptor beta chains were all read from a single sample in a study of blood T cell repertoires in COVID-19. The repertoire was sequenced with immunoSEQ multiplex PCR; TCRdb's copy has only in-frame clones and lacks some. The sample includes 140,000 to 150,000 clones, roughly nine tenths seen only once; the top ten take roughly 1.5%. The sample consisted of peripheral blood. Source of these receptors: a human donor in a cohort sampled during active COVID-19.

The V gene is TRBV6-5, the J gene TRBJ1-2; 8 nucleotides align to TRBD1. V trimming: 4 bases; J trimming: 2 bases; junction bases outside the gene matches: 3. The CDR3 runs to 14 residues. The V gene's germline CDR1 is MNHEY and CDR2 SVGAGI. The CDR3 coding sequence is TGTGCCAGCAGTTCGACAGGGGAGAACTATGGCTACACCTTC. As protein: CASSSTGENYGYTF.

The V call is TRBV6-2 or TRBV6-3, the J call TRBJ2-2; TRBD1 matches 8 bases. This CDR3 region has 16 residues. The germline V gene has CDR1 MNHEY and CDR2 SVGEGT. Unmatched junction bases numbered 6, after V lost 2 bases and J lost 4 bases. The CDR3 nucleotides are TGTGCCAGCAGTTACCGGGACAGGCCCCTCACCGGGGAGCTGTTTTTT. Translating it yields CASSYRDRPLTGELFF.

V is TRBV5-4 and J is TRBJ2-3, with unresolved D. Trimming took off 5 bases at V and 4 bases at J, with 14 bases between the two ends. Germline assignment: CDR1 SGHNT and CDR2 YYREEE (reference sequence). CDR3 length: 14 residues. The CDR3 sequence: CASSSSIAADTQYF. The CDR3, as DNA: TGTGCCAGCAGTTCGTCGATAGCAGCAGATACGCAGTATTTT.

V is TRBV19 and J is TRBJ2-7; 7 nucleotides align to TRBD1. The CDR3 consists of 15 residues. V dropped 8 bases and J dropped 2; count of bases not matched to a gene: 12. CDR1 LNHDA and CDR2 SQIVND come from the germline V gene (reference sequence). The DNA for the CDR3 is TGTGCCAGTTCTTACACCCGGGACAGTCCCTACGAGCAGTACTTC. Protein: CASSYTRDSPYEQYF.

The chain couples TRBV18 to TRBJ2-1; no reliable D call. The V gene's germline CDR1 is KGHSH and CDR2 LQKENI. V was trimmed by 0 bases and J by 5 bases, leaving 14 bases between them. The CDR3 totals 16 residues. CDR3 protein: CASSPPGGGADNEQFF. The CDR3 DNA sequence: TGTGCCAGCTCACCACCGGGTGGCGGTGCCGACAATGAGCAGTTCTTC.

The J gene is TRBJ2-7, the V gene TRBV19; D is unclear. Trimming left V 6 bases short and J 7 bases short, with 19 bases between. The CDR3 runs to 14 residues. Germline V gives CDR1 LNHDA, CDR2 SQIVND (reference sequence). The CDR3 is CASSTLTPGLEQYF. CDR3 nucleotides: TGTGCCAGTAGCACCTTAACCCCCGGTTTGGAGCAGTACTTC.

The CDR3 region is CASSFRGGEDTQYF. CDR3 nucleotides: TGTGCCAGCAGCTTTCGGGGGGGCGAAGATACGCAGTATTTT. This sequence joins TRBV7-2 and TRBJ2-3; TRBD2 matches 8 bases. This CDR3 is built from 14 residues. Germline-derived CDR1 and CDR2 are SGHTA and FQGNSA. J gave up 5 bases and V 3 bases, and 4 bases lay outside the gene matches. Full variable domain (missing parts from reference TRBV7-2 and TRBJ2-3): GAGVSQSPSNKVTEKGKDVELRCDPISGHTALYWYRQSLGQGLEFLIYFQGNSAPDKSGLPSDRFSAERTGGSVSTLTIQRTQQEDSAVYLCASSFRGGEDTQYFGPGTRLTVL.

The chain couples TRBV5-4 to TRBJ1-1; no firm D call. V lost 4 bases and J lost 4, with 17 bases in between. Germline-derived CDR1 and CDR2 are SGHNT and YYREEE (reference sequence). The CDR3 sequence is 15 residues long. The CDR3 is CASSPESGRSTEAFF. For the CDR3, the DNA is TGTGCCAGCAGCCCGGAGTCGGGTCGTAGCACTGAAGCTTTCTTT.

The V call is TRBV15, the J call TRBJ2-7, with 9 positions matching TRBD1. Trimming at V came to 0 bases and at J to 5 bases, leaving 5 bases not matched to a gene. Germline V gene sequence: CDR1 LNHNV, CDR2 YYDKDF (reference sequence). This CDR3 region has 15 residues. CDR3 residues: CATSRERTGGHEQYF. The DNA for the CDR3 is TGTGCCACCAGCAGAGAGAGAACAGGGGGCCACGAGCAGTACTTC.

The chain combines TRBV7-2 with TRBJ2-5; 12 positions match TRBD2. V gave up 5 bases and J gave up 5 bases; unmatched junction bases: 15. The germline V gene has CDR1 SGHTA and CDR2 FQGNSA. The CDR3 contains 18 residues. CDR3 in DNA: TGTGCCAGCAGCGCCCGACTGGCTAGCGGGGGGGCCCGGGAGACCCAGTACTTC. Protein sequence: CASSARLASGGARETQYF. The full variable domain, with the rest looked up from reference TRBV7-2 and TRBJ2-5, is GAGVSQSPSNKVTEKGKDVELRCDPISGHTALYWYRQSLGQGLEFLIYFQGNSAPDKSGLPSDRFSAERTGGSVSTLTIQRTQQEDSAVYLCASSARLASGGARETQYFGPGTRLLVL.

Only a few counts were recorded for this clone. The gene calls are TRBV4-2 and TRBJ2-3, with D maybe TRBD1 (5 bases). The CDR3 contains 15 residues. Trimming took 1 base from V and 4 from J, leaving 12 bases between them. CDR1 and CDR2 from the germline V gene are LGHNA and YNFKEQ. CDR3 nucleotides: TGTGCCAGCAGCCAAGTCCTGGGGCAGGCAGATACGCAGTATTTT. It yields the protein CASSQVLGQADTQYF.

CDR3 DNA sequence: TGTGCCAGCAGCAAGCTAGCGGGGGGGCACTACAATGAGCAGTTCTTC. Protein: CASSKLAGGHYNEQFF. The V call is TRBV5-8, the J call TRBJ2-1; TRBD2 matches at 12 bases. Germline V gives CDR1 SGHTS, CDR2 YDEGEE. The CDR3 sequence is 16 residues long. V dropped 4 bases and J dropped 3; count of bases not matched to a gene: 5.

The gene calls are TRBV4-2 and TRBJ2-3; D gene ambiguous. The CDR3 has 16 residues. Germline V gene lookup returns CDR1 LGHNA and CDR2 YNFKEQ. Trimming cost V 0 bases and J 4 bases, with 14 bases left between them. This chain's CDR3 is CASSQEIGGLADTQYF. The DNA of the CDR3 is TGTGCCAGCAGCCAAGAAATCGGCGGTCTCGCAGATACGCAGTATTTT.

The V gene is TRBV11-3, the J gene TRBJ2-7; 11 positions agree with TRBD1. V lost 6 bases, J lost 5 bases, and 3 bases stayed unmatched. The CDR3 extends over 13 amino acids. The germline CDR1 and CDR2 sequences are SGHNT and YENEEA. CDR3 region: CASRRTGGNEQYF. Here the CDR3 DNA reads TGTGCCAGCAGGAGGACAGGGGGCAACGAGCAGTACTTC. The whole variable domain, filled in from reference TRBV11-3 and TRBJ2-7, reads EAGVVQSPRYKIIEKKQPVAFWCNPISGHNTLYWYLQNLGQGPELLIRYENEEAVDDSQLPKDRFSAERLKGVDSTLKIQPAELGDSAVYLCASRRTGGNEQYFGPGTRLTVT.